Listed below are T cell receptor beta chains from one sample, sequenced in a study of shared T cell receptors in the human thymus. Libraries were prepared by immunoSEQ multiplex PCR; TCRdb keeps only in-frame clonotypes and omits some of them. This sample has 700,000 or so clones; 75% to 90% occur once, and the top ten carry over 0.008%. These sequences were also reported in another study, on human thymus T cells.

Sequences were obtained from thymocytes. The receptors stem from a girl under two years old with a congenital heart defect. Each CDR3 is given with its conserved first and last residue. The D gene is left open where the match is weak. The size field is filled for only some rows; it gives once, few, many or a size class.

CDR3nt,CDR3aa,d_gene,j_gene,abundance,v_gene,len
TGTGCCAGCTCACCGACAGGGGGCGCTTCAATCGATGGCTACACCTTC,CASSPTGGASIDGYTF,TRBD1,TRBJ1-2,once,TRBV18,16
TGTGCCAGCAGCCAAGCTTCTTTCCTATACAATGAGCAGTTCTTC,CASSQASFLYNEQFF,.,TRBJ2-1,.,TRBV14,15
TGTGCCAGTAGTATGACCGACAGGCCCCTTGACCTCGGGCATTTT,CASSMTDRPLDLGHF,.,TRBJ1-5,.,TRBV19,15
TGCGCCAGCAGTCCTCAGGTGGGAGGGGCAGGCCCACCCTACGAGCAGTACTTC,CASSPQVGGAGPPYEQYF,TRBD2,TRBJ2-7,.,TRBV4-3,18
TGTGCCAGTAGACTCACCTCGACGGACTACGGACTACACACTGAAGCTTTCTTT,CASRLTSTDYGLHTEAFF,.,TRBJ1-1,.,TRBV19,18
TGCGCCAGCAGCCAAGATTCCCGGGGGGGCCTCCACAATGAGCAGTTCTTC,CASSQDSRGGLHNEQFF,TRBD2,TRBJ2-1,.,TRBV4-1,17
TGTGCCAGCAGCTTATGGGCTAGCGCGGAAGAAGAGACCCAGTACTTC,CASSLWASAEEETQYF,.,TRBJ2-5,.,TRBV7-6,16
TGCGCCAGCAGCCAAGGTCGACAGGGTAGGGATGAAAAACTGTTTTTT,CASSQGRQGRDEKLFF,TRBD1,TRBJ1-4,few,TRBV4-3,16
TGTGCTAGTGCTTCCGGGACAGGAGAATTTTCCTATGGCTACACCTTC,CASASGTGEFSYGYTF,TRBD1,TRBJ1-2,.,TRBV12-5,16
TGTGCCAGCAGTAACGGACAGGCGTGCACCTTC,CASSNGQACTF,TRBD1,TRBJ1-2,.,TRBV6-5,11
TGTGCCAGTAGTATTGCGGTCGGCAACGGGGATGAGCAGTTCTTC,CASSIAVGNGDEQFF,.,TRBJ2-1,.,TRBV19,15
TGTGCCAGCAGTGAAGCGCTGGAGGGAAGAAGGCGCAATCAGCCCCAGCATTTT,CASSEALEGRRRNQPQHF,.,TRBJ1-5,.,TRBV6-1,18
TGTGCCAGCAGTAATGTACACCGGAACACTGAAGCTTTCTTT,CASSNVHRNTEAFF,.,TRBJ1-1,once,TRBV6-1,14
TGTGCCAGCAGTGAAATGAGGGGGCTATACAATGAGCAGTTCTTC,CASSEMRGLYNEQFF,TRBD1,TRBJ2-1,few,TRBV6-1,15
TGCGCCAGCAGCCAGCCATCGGACAGGGGGCGTGATACTGAAGCTTTCTTT,CASSQPSDRGRDTEAFF,TRBD1,TRBJ1-1,.,TRBV5-1,17
TGCGCCTGGAGTTCCCCAGTGGAGGGAGGAGACACCATATATTTT,CAWSSPVEGGDTIYF,.,TRBJ1-3,.,TRBV30,15
TGTGCCAGCAGCCCTAGGGGACAGATGAACACTGAAGCTTTCTTT,CASSPRGQMNTEAFF,TRBD1,TRBJ1-1,.,TRBV7-3,15
TGTGCCAGCAGCTTAGGCAGGTATAGCAATCAGCCCCAGCATTTT,CASSLGRYSNQPQHF,.,TRBJ1-5,.,TRBV5-6,15
TGTGCCAGCACAAGGACAGTACCAAATCAGCCCCAGCATTTT,CASTRTVPNQPQHF,.,TRBJ1-5,few,TRBV28,14
TGTGCCAGCAGCTTGCGCGGGGCAACCTACAATGAGCAGTTCTTC,CASSLRGATYNEQFF,.,TRBJ2-1,.,TRBV7-2,15
TGCGCCAGCAGCGCGTCTAGCGGGGGGGCCAAAAACATTCAGTACTTC,CASSASSGGAKNIQYF,TRBD2,TRBJ2-4,.,TRBV5-1,16
TGTGCCAGCAGCCCCACGACAGGGGTACTTTACGAGCAGTACTTC,CASSPTTGVLYEQYF,TRBD1,TRBJ2-7,.,TRBV5-1,15
TGTGCCAGCAGTTTAGCGGGGGGGCCTAGCACCGGGGAGCTGTTTTTT,CASSLAGGPSTGELFF,TRBD2,TRBJ2-2,.,TRBV7-2,16
TGTGCCAGCAGCTTCGGCCGCGGGAGCTATGGCTACACCTTC,CASSFGRGSYGYTF,.,TRBJ1-2,.,TRBV13,14
TGTGCCATCAGTGAGTCCCAGGGGTTAGGGTCCTACAATGAGCAGTTCTTC,CAISESQGLGSYNEQFF,.,TRBJ2-1,.,TRBV10-3,17
TGTGCCAGCAGCTTGGGTGGGACAGGGTCCTACAATGAGCAGTTCTTC,CASSLGGTGSYNEQFF,TRBD1,TRBJ2-1,.,TRBV5-6,16
TGTGCCAGCAGCAATAACCGAGGGAAGACTGAAGCTTTCTTT,CASSNNRGKTEAFF,.,TRBJ1-1,few,TRBV5-6,14
TGTGCCAGCAGCCCTCCTCTAACGAACACCGGGGAGCTGTTTTTT,CASSPPLTNTGELFF,.,TRBJ2-2,.,TRBV13,15
TGTGCCAGTAGTATCTTGGGGACAGGGGAGCGGAACACTGAAGCTTTCTTT,CASSILGTGERNTEAFF,TRBD1,TRBJ1-1,few,TRBV19,17
TGCGCCAGCAGCCAAGCTCCCCCGGACAGGGTGAACTATGGCTACACCTTC,CASSQAPPDRVNYGYTF,TRBD1,TRBJ1-2,once,TRBV4-1,17
TGCAGCGCCTGGTATCGGGTGAACACTGAAGCTTTCTTT,CSAWYRVNTEAFF,.,TRBJ1-1,.,TRBV29-1,13
TGCGCCAGCAGCCAACTGGACAGGGCCGGGGAAGAGACCCAGTACTTC,CASSQLDRAGEETQYF,TRBD1,TRBJ2-5,.,TRBV4-1,16
TGTGCCAGCAGTGACTCGAGTCATCCTAAATGGGCCAATGAGCAGTTCTTC,CASSDSSHPKWANEQFF,.,TRBJ2-1,.,TRBV6-4,17
TGCGCCAGCAGCCAGGGTAACCTACAGGGACACACGGTAACTGGAAACTATGGCTACACCTTC,CASSQGNLQGHTVTGNYGYTF,.,TRBJ1-2,.,TRBV4-1,21
TGCGCCAGCAGCCAAGTTGGAAAAACAGGGGGCAATTTTACTAACTATGGCTACACCTTC,CASSQVGKTGGNFTNYGYTF,TRBD1,TRBJ1-2,once,TRBV4-1,20
TGTGCCAGCAGTCCCCGACGGGGGGCTATTTCGGAGACCCAGTACTTC,CASSPRRGAISETQYF,.,TRBJ2-5,.,TRBV6-6,16
TGTGCCAGCAGCGCCCATAGCTTGTCCGACACCGGGGAGCTGTTTTTT,CASSAHSLSDTGELFF,.,TRBJ2-2,.,TRBV9,16
TGCGCCAGCAGGCCTAGGTTCGTCTACGAGCAGTACTTC,CASRPRFVYEQYF,.,TRBJ2-7,.,TRBV10-2,13
TGTGCCAGCAGTGAGGAAAACACGTGGGCGCAGGGGGAAGTAACCGGGGAGCTGTTTTTT,CASSEENTWAQGEVTGELFF,TRBD1,TRBJ2-2,.,TRBV2,20